A selection of T cell receptor beta chains follows, all from one sample in a study of T cell responses to AZD1222 COVID-19 vaccine. Libraries were prepared by immunoSEQ multiplex PCR; TCRdb keeps only in-frame clonotypes and omits some of them. This sample has more than 110,000 clones, with 70% to 90% found just once. The sequencing used peripheral blood, collected on day 0 of AZD1222 vaccination. The source of these receptors is an adult in good health. CDR3s include the opening cysteine and the closing phenylalanine or tryptophan. A D gene is named only where the DNA matches it firmly. A row's size may be missing; if present it is once, few, many or a size class.

TRBJ1-4	NA	TRBV18	NA	TGTGCCAGCTCACTACACACAGGGCTTAATGAAAAACTGTTTTTT	CASSLHTGLNEKLFF
TRBJ2-1	TRBD1	TRBV27	NA	TGTGCCAGCAGTACCTACAGGGGAGAGCTCTACAATGAGCAGTTCTTC	CASSTYRGELYNEQFF
TRBJ1-5	NA	TRBV3-1/TRBV3-2	NA	TGTGCCAGCAGCGCCGGTCAAACCTCCCAGCATTTT	CASSAGQTSQHF
TRBJ2-3	NA	TRBV6-5	NA	TGTGCCAGCAGCGACAATACGCAGTATTTT	CASSDNTQYF
TRBJ2-7	TRBD2	TRBV3-1/TRBV3-2	NA	TGTGCCAGCAGCCTGCGACTAGCGGGTCCCTACGAGCAGTACTTC	CASSLRLAGPYEQYF
TRBJ1-1	NA	TRBV27	NA	TGTGCCAGCAGTACAGCCCAGGGCGTGAACACTGAAGCTTTCTTT	CASSTAQGVNTEAFF
TRBJ1-3	NA	TRBV2	NA	TGTGCCAGCAGAGGGTTGGCTCTAACTGGAAACACCATATATTTT	CASRGLALTGNTIYF
TRBJ2-1	NA	TRBV20-1	NA	TGCCGTCCGGGCCCTTACAATGAGCAGTTCTTC	CRPGPYNEQFF
TRBJ1-3	TRBD1	TRBV18	NA	TGTGCCAGCTCACCACTTACAGGGGAAAACACCATATATTTT	CASSPLTGENTIYF
TRBJ2-1	TRBD2	TRBV27	NA	TGTGCCAGCAGTGAATCTAGCGGGACTTACAATGAGCAGTTCTTC	CASSESSGTYNEQFF
TRBJ1-3	NA	TRBV5-1	NA	TGCGCCAGCAGCTTGGCCCCAGGGTTAGAGGACACCATATATTTT	CASSLAPGLEDTIYF
TRBJ2-7	NA	TRBV10-1	NA	TGCGCCAGCAGTGAGACAGTCGGCGAGCAGTACTTC	CASSETVGEQYF
TRBJ1-1	NA	TRBV27	NA	TGTGCCAGCAGTTTATCGAGCGGGTTCACTGAAGCTTTCTTT	CASSLSSGFTEAFF
TRBJ2-7	NA	TRBV7-2	NA	TGTGCCAGCAGCCAGGGGGGGGGCCGCTACGAGCAGTACTTC	CASSQGGGRYEQYF
TRBJ2-5	NA	TRBV18	NA	TGTGCCAGCGGTAAGGGAGAGACCCAGTACTTC	CASGKGETQYF
TRBJ2-1	TRBD1	TRBV10-3	NA	TGTGCCATCAGCCCGACAGGGGGAAACAATGAGCAGTTCTTC	CAISPTGGNNEQFF
TRBJ2-7	NA	TRBV23-1	NA	TGCGCCAGCAGTCAAACAGACTCCTACGAGCAGTACTTC	CASSQTDSYEQYF
TRBJ1-1	NA	TRBV6-5	NA	TGTGCCAGCAGTTACTCGAGCAGGGTTGACACTGAAGCTTTCTTT	CASSYSSRVDTEAFF
TRBJ2-3	NA	TRBV9	NA	TGTGCCAGCAGCGTAAGGCGGAGTAGCACAGATACGCAGTATTTT	CASSVRRSSTDTQYF
TRBJ2-3	NA	TRBV18	NA	TGTGCCAGCTCACCGCAAGGGTCGAGGGATACGCAGTATTTT	CASSPQGSRDTQYF
TRBJ2-2	NA	TRBV5-1	once	TGCGCCAGCAGCTCAAGGGGGAACAGGGTAGTAACCGGGGAGCTGTTTTTT	CASSSRGNRVVTGELFF
TRBJ2-2	NA	TRBV7-9	NA	TGTGCCAGCAGCCCGATACCGACTAGAATGAACACCGGGGAGCTGTTTTTT	CASSPIPTRMNTGELFF
TRBJ1-1	NA	TRBV28	NA	TGTGCCAGCAGCCTCGGGGGCCGAGGGGCTGAAGCTTTCTTT	CASSLGGRGAEAFF
TRBJ1-2	TRBD1	TRBV7-9	NA	TGTGCCAGCAAATCGGGGACAGAAGCGTATGGCTACACCTTC	CASKSGTEAYGYTF
TRBJ1-6	TRBD1	TRBV10-3	NA	TGTGCCATCAGTGAGGGGGGAGGCAGGGGGAATTCACCCCTCCACTTT	CAISEGGGRGNSPLHF
TRBJ1-5	NA	TRBV18	NA	TGTGCCAGCTCACCTCTAGCGGGGCCCCAGCATTTT	CASSPLAGPQHF
TRBJ1-2	TRBD1	TRBV7-9	NA	TGTGCCAGCAGCTTAACCGACAGGGGGTCTGGCTACACCTTC	CASSLTDRGSGYTF
TRBJ1-1	NA	TRBV7-8	NA	TGTGCCAGCGCCTTCGGCCCAAACACTGAAGCTTTCTTT	CASAFGPNTEAFF
TRBJ1-4	TRBD1	TRBV18	NA	TGTGCCAGCTCGCCTAACAGGGGGGATGAAAAACTGTTTTTT	CASSPNRGDEKLFF
TRBJ2-7	NA	TRBV29-1	NA	TGCAGCGTTGAAGGCCCAACAGGTTTAAGCTCCTACGAGCAGTACTTC	CSVEGPTGLSSYEQYF
TRBJ2-4	NA	TRBV19	NA	TGTGCCAGTAGTATTCTGGCTGGCGAAAACATTCAGTACTTC	CASSILAGENIQYF
TRBJ2-5	NA	TRBV9	NA	TGTGCCAGCAGCGTATGGGGGGAGACCCAGTACTTC	CASSVWGETQYF
TRBJ1-3	NA	TRBV9	once	TGTGCCAGCAGCCTATTCTGGGGGTCCCGCTCTGGAAACACCATATATTTT	CASSLFWGSRSGNTIYF
TRBJ1-2	TRBD1	TRBV18	once	TGTGCCACCTCAGGGGGCTATGGCTACACCTTC	CATSGGYGYTF